Detailed here is one T cell receptor beta chain. Its target is not known. Germline V gene data show CDR1 as SGHTA and CDR2 as FQGTGA. The ends lost 2 bases at V and 9 bases at J; junction bases unmatched: 1. The CDR3 is 13 amino acids. TCRdb fed the 5' RACE reads into MiXCR, producing one record per CDR3 protein. The sample has 470,000 or so distinct CDR3 sequences; 15% to 20% are singletons. The entry originates in a study of T-cell memory formation after mild COVID-19. Background on the study: Across donors, TCR clusters were largely donor specific. General study findings and limits: Specificity for SARS-CoV-2 was not confirmed among the second-wave clones peaking on day 37. For contracting clones, CD4+ ones sat mainly in CM and EM, CD8+ in EMRA. Clones that got smaller from day 15 to 85 had even CD4/CD8, while clones growing later tipped toward CD4+.

The rearrangement links TRBV7-3 to TRBJ2-1; 10 positions match TRBD1. Sequencing input: PBMCs or a T cell subset sorted from them (not recorded which). The source of this sequence is an adult woman who had mild COVID-19 (a few samples of this study predate the infection). Cell type and time point are not known. CDR3: CASSLGTGVEQFF. The CDR3 DNA reads TGTGCCAGCAGCTTAGGGACAGGGGTTGAGCAGTTCTTC.